This T cell receptor beta chain emerged from a study of T cell repertoires in cytomegalovirus infection. Background on the study: Public signatures in TCR beta pointed to CMV infection and matching HLA type. General observations from the study: Dominating the ex vivo response were TCR beta clonotypes that were CMV-specific and HLA-C-restricted.

As for this clonotype: Its target is unknown.

The V gene lost 2 bases and the J gene lost 3 bases, with 14 bases spanning the gap. The CDR3 loop spans 15 amino acids. Germline assignment: CDR1 ENHRY and CDR2 SYGVKD. TCRdb reanalysed the reads using MiXCR and keeps one entry per CDR3 protein. The table includes approximately 1,000,000 distinct CDR3 sequences, around 29% detected once. This clonotype was obtained from a human donor in good health (CMV status not recorded). Some clones in this sample may be carry-over from other donors' samples. The chain combines TRBV10-3 with TRBJ2-7, with D possibly matching TRBD2 (6 bases). Sequencing was performed on cultured CD8+ T cells from PBMCs, taken from culture after CMV antigen stimulation. This CDR3 is CAISEDSGPFYEQYV. In DNA, the CDR3 is TGTGCCATCAGTGAGGACAGCGGGCCATTCTACGAGCAGTACGTC.